This is a list of T cell receptor beta chains from one sample in a study of early T cells in non-severe SARS-CoV-2 infection. TCRdb independently ran MiXCR on the 5' RACE reads; one entry per CDR3 protein. Among some 91,000 distinct CDR3 sequences, 11% were seen once, and the ten largest hold approximately 4.7%. Sequencing used whole blood, obtained at baseline. Receptors were obtained from an adult who was a healthcare worker with PCR-confirmed SARS-CoV-2 infection or an uninfected control (not recorded which). The conserved cysteine and the conserved F or W are not part of the CDR3 here. Each record gives: V gene, J gene, CDR3 protein.

TRBV10-3	TRBJ2-3	AISEGDLTNTQY
TRBV5-6	TRBJ1-1	ASSLERDRGNTEAF
TRBV30	TRBJ2-7	AWSPDSLSSYEQY
TRBV2	TRBJ2-3	ASRVGASTDTQY
TRBV10-2	TRBJ2-2	ASSESGGAGELF
TRBV15	TRBJ2-7	ATSRRLAGVEEQY
TRBV29-1	TRBJ2-2	SVVRGAGTGELF
TRBV5-8	TRBJ2-7	ASSLRGYEQY
TRBV6-2/TRBV6-3	TRBJ1-5	ASSSPNQPQH
TRBV11-1	TRBJ1-2	ASSLSDGPYGYT
TRBV7-2	TRBJ1-2	ASSLSIGQSYGYT
TRBV7-9	TRBJ2-1	ASSLAAGWGGDEQF
TRBV10-3	TRBJ2-1	AISRLPTSYNEQF
TRBV9	TRBJ1-1	ASSVHPENTEAF
TRBV7-9	TRBJ1-1	ASSSGTGVGTEAF
TRBV5-1	TRBJ2-3	ASSLVGTSGSGDTQY
TRBV5-4	TRBJ2-1	AAKSPNGEASEQF
TRBV30	TRBJ1-2	AWSLQGGYGYT
TRBV6-5	TRBJ2-5	ASSYSQGCQETQY
TRBV27	TRBJ2-1	ASSLVLAGGPSEQF
TRBV11-2	TRBJ2-2	ASSGHGVSDGELF
TRBV3-1	TRBJ2-1	ASSQSGISSYNEQF
TRBV9	TRBJ1-2	ASSPKPLGYGGYGYT
TRBV12-3/TRBV12-4	TRBJ2-7	ASRLRGNSYEQY
TRBV6-1	TRBJ2-7	ASSPGTSLSYEQY
TRBV20-1	TRBJ2-1	SAIGQVNNEQF
TRBV7-9	TRBJ1-6	ASSSGTGDNSPLH
TRBV7-2	TRBJ2-7	ASSPPSGGPYEQY
TRBV10-3	TRBJ2-6	AISDPSGRSGANVLT
TRBV20-1	TRBJ2-2	SARDVRGSTGELF
TRBV7-2	TRBJ2-5	ASSFSRETQY
TRBV6-5	TRBJ2-3	ASSYYSTDTQY
TRBV5-6	TRBJ1-6	ASSLTRNSPLH
TRBV12-3/TRBV12-4	TRBJ1-5	ASSRQGAEPQH
TRBV29-1	TRBJ2-1	SVESTAGSYNEQF
TRBV6-1	TRBJ1-1	ASSPVGGSNTEAF
TRBV2	TRBJ2-1	ASSPGTSSSYNEQF